The clone carrying this T cell receptor (beta chain) came up many times. This sample is part of a study of T cells in Graves' hyperthyroidism and ophthalmopathy. Amplification of TCR beta CDR3 regions used RNA as the template. A first-round RT-PCR of the TCR CDR3 used the HTBI primer set. TCRdb analysed the multiplex PCR reads with MiXCR anew, one entry per CDR3 protein. The repertoire consists of 450,000 to 700,000 distinct CDR3 sequences, with about 45% occurring once and the leading ten covering about 20%. The CDR3 is 14 amino acids. Germline V gives CDR1 LNHDA, CDR2 SQIVND (reference sequence). Germline trimming cut 6 bases from V and 4 bases from J; bases unmatched to any gene: 9.

V and J are TRBV19 and TRBJ2-7; 7 bases align to TRBD1. The sequenced sample was peripheral blood or thyroid tissue (not recorded which). The clonotype comes from an adult woman with Graves' disease, either hyperthyroidism or ophthalmopathy (not recorded which). CDR3 nucleotides: TGTGCCAGTAGCGTACAGGGGATGGGATACGAGCAGTACTTC. Translating gives CASSVQGMGYEQYF.